The clone carrying this T cell receptor (beta chain) was counted only a few times. Its cognate antigen is unknown. This entry belongs to a study of T cell responses to AZD1222 COVID-19 vaccine. Study results and caveats: Spike-specific TCR depth and breadth grew after two AZD1222 doses. Targets within unmutated variant regions were reportedly found for nearly half of spike-specific TCRs.

The CDR3 totals 17 residues. Germline CDR1 SGHTA, CDR2 FQGNSA. V was pared by 0 bases and J by 7 bases, with 13 bases of the junction left unmatched. Assay: immunoSEQ multiplex PCR; the TCRdb copy retains only in-frame clones and omits some. Found here are roughly 96,000 clones, about 90% of them singletons; the top ten hold about 25%. The chain links TRBV7-2 to TRBJ1-2; TRBD1 aligns across 8 bases. The TCR sequence derives from an adult in good health. The specimen was peripheral blood, collected on day 0 of AZD1222 vaccination. The CDR3 loop is CASSLARPRTGRFGYTF. The CDR3 DNA reads TGTGCCAGCAGCTTAGCCCGACCCAGGACAGGGCGGTTTGGCTACACCTTC.